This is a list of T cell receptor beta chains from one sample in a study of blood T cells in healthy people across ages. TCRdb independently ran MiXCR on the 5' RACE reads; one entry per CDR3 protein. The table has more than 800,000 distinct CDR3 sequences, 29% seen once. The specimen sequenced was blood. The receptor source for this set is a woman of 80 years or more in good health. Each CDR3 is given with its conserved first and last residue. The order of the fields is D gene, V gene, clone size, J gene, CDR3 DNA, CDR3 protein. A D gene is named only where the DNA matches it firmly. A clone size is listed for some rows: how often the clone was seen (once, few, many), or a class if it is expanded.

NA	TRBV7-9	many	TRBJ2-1	TGTGCCAGCAGCTTAGTAATCGGGTTCGATGAGCAGTTCTTC	CASSLVIGFDEQFF
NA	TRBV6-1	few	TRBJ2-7	TGTGCCAGCAGGAGACAGGAAAAGGGACGGAACGAGCAGTACTTC	CASRRQEKGRNEQYF
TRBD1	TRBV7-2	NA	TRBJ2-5	TGTGCCAGCAGTTCCTCGGGGACAGGGGTAGAGACCCAGTACTTC	CASSSSGTGVETQYF
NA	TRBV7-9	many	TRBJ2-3	TGTGCCAGCAGCTTAAACCAAGGCACAGATACGCAGTATTTT	CASSLNQGTDTQYF
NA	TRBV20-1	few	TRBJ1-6	TGCAGTGCTAATGCTCTCAGGAATTCACACCTCCACTTT	CSANALRNSHLHF
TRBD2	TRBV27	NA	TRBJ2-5	TGTGCCAGCAGGGAGCTAGGACTAGCGGGGGCAAAAGAGACCCAGTACTTC	CASRELGLAGAKETQYF
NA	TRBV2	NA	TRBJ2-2	TGTGCCAGCAGGAGGGGATCCGGGGAGCTGTTTTTT	CASRRGSGELFF
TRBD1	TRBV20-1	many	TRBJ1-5	TGCAGTGCTGCCGGACAGGGGGGCTCGGGCAATCAGCCCCAGCATTTT	CSAAGQGGSGNQPQHF
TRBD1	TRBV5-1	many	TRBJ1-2	TGCGCCAGCAGCAAGGACAGGGACGGTAGCTACACCTTC	CASSKDRDGSYTF
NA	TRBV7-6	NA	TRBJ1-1	TGTGCCAGCAGCTTGCGGCCAGAGGGACGGGTAGGAACTGAAGCTTTCTTT	CASSLRPEGRVGTEAFF
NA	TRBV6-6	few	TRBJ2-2	TGTGCCAGCAGTTACTCGCAGGGACCGACCACCGGGGAGCTGTTTTTT	CASSYSQGPTTGELFF
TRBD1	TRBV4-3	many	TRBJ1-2	TGCGCCAGCAGCCGGGGACAGGGGGGTGACTATGGCTACACCTTC	CASSRGQGGDYGYTF
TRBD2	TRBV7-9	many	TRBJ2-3	TGTGCCAGCAGCTTACGCCGGACTAGCGGGGGGGCGGCTTCAGATACGCAGTATTTT	CASSLRRTSGGAASDTQYF
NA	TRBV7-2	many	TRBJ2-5	TGTGCCAGCAGCTTAGCTCAAGGGGAATGGGAGACCCAGTACTTC	CASSLAQGEWETQYF
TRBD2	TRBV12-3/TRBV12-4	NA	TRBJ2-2	TGTGCCAGCAGTTTACTCGGGGGGGTACCCACCGGGGAGCTGTTTTTT	CASSLLGGVPTGELFF
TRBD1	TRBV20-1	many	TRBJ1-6	TGCAGTGCTAGAGATCATTCCCGAGGTACAGGGGCGGAGTATAATTCACCCCTCCACTTT	CSARDHSRGTGAEYNSPLHF
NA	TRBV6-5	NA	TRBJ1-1	TGTGCCAGCAGTTGGACAGTGAGGATGAACACTGAAGCTTTCTTT	CASSWTVRMNTEAFF
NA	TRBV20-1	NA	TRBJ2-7	TGCAGTGCCTACCGCGCCTCTGTGGAGAGCTCCTACGAGCAGTACTTC	CSAYRASVESSYEQYF
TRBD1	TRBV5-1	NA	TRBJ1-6	TGCGCCAGCAGCAGGGACAGGGCTCCTTCACCCCTCCACTTT	CASSRDRAPSPLHF
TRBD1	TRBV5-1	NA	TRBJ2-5	TGCGCCAGCCGTGGCCGGGGCGGGGACAGGGTTGCAGAGACCCAATACTTC	CASRGRGGDRVAETQYF
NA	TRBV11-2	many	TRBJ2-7	TGTGCCAGCAGCTTAGTTGGAGGGTCCCACGAGCAGTACTTC	CASSLVGGSHEQYF
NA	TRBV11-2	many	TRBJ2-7	TGTGCCAGCAGATCACCAGCGGAGTACTACGAGCAGTACTTC	CASRSPAEYYEQYF
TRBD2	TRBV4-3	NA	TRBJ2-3	TGCGCCAGCAGCCAGGTGTTCAGCGGGGGGGCCTCTACGCAGTATTTT	CASSQVFSGGASTQYF
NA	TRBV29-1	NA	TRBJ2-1	TGCAGCGCTACGGGCCGCTCCGTCAAAAACAATGAGCAGTTCTTC	CSATGRSVKNNEQFF
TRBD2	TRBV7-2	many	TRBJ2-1	TGTGCCAGCAGCTTAGCAGCGGGGGACTACAATGAGCAGTTCTTC	CASSLAAGDYNEQFF